This T cell receptor (beta chain) was captured by sequencing in a study of blood T cell repertoires in COVID-19 (dated by TCRdb to about 2020). About the study as a whole: Samples from collaborators originated in the United States, Italy and Spain and spanned both the acute and convalescent phases of COVID-19. The material from the prospective study consisted of cDNA or gDNA derived from T cells, B-cell-depleted T cells, or PBMCs. Subjects who had been exposed to COVID-19, were actively infected with it, or had recovered from it provided the deeply sampled blood TCRbeta repertoires that made up the dataset. The repertoires were made available in a free public database intended to serve as a resource for research on the immune response to SARS-CoV-2. Where available, HLA class I and class II types were taken from metadata supplied by the sample provider and were not determined by assay-based typing. Nearly every sample came with metadata listing a de-identified subject ID, COVID-19 status, age in years and sex. Samples came from the ongoing ImmuneRACE study (first 160 participants) plus 1,254 subjects from 6 global collaborators. The investigation overall reported the following: Clinical and demographic metadata were provided uncurated, with the amount varying by source and participant.

The immunoSEQ Assay, a bias-controlled multiplex PCR, was used to amplify TCRbeta CDR3 regions from genomic DNA. Processing in the source paper ran as follows. The number of nucleated cells in each sample was estimated by amplification of reference gene primers within the assay. Sequence reads were collapsed and filtered to measure the absolute abundance of every unique TCRbeta CDR3 rearrangement. For each sample, productive Simpson clonality was calculated as the square root of Simpson's diversity index over productive rearrangements. The clones in this table, taken by TCRdb from immuneACCESS, are in-frame only. Not every clone is retained; where verified, under half of the shortfall comes from an unresolved V gene, and the cause of the rest is unknown. V and J calls and clone size are given by that table; D and trimming were obtained from the DNA. The sample yields about 210,000 clones; around 80% were counted once. The ten largest clonotypes hold about 13% of the sample.

According to the germline V gene, CDR1 reads MGHRA and CDR2 reads YSYEKL. The CDR3, from cysteine to phenylalanine, totals 13 residues. The sequence is cut down to CDR3 DNA, 39 bases in frame from base 1. V is cut by 1 base and J by 2 bases, and the space between the germline ends is 5 bases. Each collaborating institution followed its own protocols to collect whole blood in K2EDTA tubes. Collaborator samples were shipped for TCRbeta analysis as frozen whole blood, isolated PBMCs, or DNA extracted from either sample type. With respect to this clone: The antigen it recognizes is unknown. No quality values exist for individual bases; no much larger clone is one base distant.

Sequenced: peripheral blood. The receptor was isolated from a human donor in a cohort sampled during active COVID-19. The rearrangement combines TRBV4-1 with TRBJ1-1; the D gene is unclear. Here the CDR3 is given as CASSQGTNTEAFF. The nucleotide sequence reads TGCGCCAGCAGCCAAGGAACTAACACTGAAGCTTTCTTT.